The 25 T cell receptor beta chains reported below all come from one sample, sequenced in a study of T cell clones after liver transplantation. TCRdb's copy holds only in-frame clones and misses some; the assay was immunoSEQ multiplex PCR. The repertoire has roughly 72,000 clones, roughly 80% of them found once; the top ten carry more than 2%. This material consisted of CD4+ T cells from blood, taken less than 50 months after liver transplant. The receptors here all came from a human patient who received a liver transplant. T cells may partly derive from the graft donor.

The rearrangement uses TRBV28 and TRBJ2-3; 9 positions match TRBD2. Looked up from germline, CDR1 is MDHEN and CDR2 is SYDVKM. Losses at the gene ends were 6 bases for V and 8 bases for J; bases not matched to a gene: 15. This CDR3 has 16 amino acids. The CDR3 region has the DNA TGTGCCAGCAGCGAAAGCGGGAGGAACGCTTACGGTACGCAGTATTTT. Its translation is CASSESGRNAYGTQYF. The full variable domain, its missing parts supplied by reference TRBV28 and TRBJ2-3, is DVKVTQSSRYLVKRTGEKVFLECVQDMDHENMFWYRQDPGLGLRLIYFSYDVKMKEKGDIPEGYSVSREKKERFSLILESASTNQTSMYLCASSESGRNAYGTQYFGPGTRLTVL.

Note on this clone: An end of the junction differs from the germline gene, which may be a read error. This chain uses TRBV4-3 with TRBJ2-7; TRBD1 agrees at 7 bases. The V gene's germline CDR1 is LGHNA and CDR2 YSLEER. This CDR3 has 14 residues. The CDR3 protein is CASSQDLDRPLLHF. CDR3 nucleotides: TGCGCCAGCAGCCAAGATTTGGACAGGCCGCTCCTGCACTTC.

The rearrangement uses TRBV6-1 and TRBJ2-7; D perhaps matches TRBD2 (5 bases). The ends were cut back, 5 bases at V and 0 bases at J, with 14 bases in the middle. Germline CDR1 is MNHNS and CDR2 is SASEGT. The CDR3 spans 15 residues. CDR3 in DNA: TGTGCCAGCAGTCGAATGGGGAGTAACTCCTACGAGCAGTACTTC. Translation: CASSRMGSNSYEQYF.

The J gene is TRBJ1-6, the V gene TRBV19, with 7 bases matching TRBD1. The CDR3 contains 14 residues. The V gene's germline CDR1 is LNHDA and CDR2 SQIVND (reference sequence). The V gene end was trimmed by 7 bases and the J gene end by 10 bases; junction bases not matched to a gene: 10. Here the CDR3 reads CASTRGTAGSPLHF. As DNA, the CDR3 is TGTGCCAGTACGAGGGGGACAGCCGGCTCACCCCTCCACTTT.

This clone was counted between two and nine times. The V call is TRBV28, the J call TRBJ2-5; D is perhaps TRBD2 (7 bases). V gave up 3 bases and J gave up 5 bases, with 25 bases separating them. Germline V gene sequence: CDR1 MDHEN, CDR2 SYDVKM. The CDR3 has 18 residues. CDR3 in DNA: TGTGCCAGCAGTTTTTCTGGCCTAAGTAGGAGGGGGGGTGAGACCCAGTACTTC. This sequence encodes CASSFSGLSRRGGETQYF.

This chain joins TRBV28 and TRBJ2-4; possible D gene TRBD2, 6 bases. The CDR3 covers 14 residues. CDR1 is MDHEN and CDR2 is SYDVKM in the germline V gene. V shed 2 bases and J shed 7 bases, with 12 bases lying between them. The DNA for the CDR3 is TGTGCCAGCAGTTTAATGGGACGGGGGAACATTCAGTACTTC. Its translation is CASSLMGRGNIQYF.

The chain is built from TRBV4-1 and TRBJ1-6, with D perhaps TRBD1 (5 bases). With 1 base removed from V and 10 bases from J, the gap between germline ends came to 11 bases. The V gene's germline CDR1 is MGHRA and CDR2 YSYEKL. CDR3 size: 14 residues. The CDR3 here is CASSQGGFRSPLHF. The CDR3 coding sequence is TGCGCCAGCAGCCAAGGGGGGTTTAGATCACCCCTCCACTTT.

The chain uses TRBV5-4 and TRBJ2-5; 9 nucleotides line up with TRBD1. This CDR3 region has 15 residues. V lost 0 bases, J lost 5 bases, and 5 bases stayed unmatched. From germline, CDR1 is SGHNT and CDR2 YYREEE (reference sequence). CDR3 DNA sequence: TGTGCCAGCAGCTTGGGGGACAGGGCAGGGGAGACCCAGTACTTC. Encoded protein: CASSLGDRAGETQYF.

The rearrangement joins TRBV5-1 to TRBJ2-1; D is possibly TRBD2 (6 bases). The CDR3 sequence is 16 residues long. Trimming pared 4 bases from V and 0 bases from J, leaving 14 bases between. In germline, CDR1 is SGHRS, CDR2 YFSETQ. The chain's CDR3 is CASSGGSGSSYNEQFF. The CDR3 coding sequence is TGCGCCAGCAGCGGGGGGTCTGGGAGCTCCTACAATGAGCAGTTCTTC.

Only a few counts were recorded for this clone. The chain couples TRBV10-3 to TRBJ1-2; TRBD1 aligns across 11 bases. V shed 7 bases and J 3 bases; nucleotides not matched to a gene: 4. The CDR3 length is 14 residues. CDR1 and CDR2 from the germline V gene are ENHRY and SYGVKD. CDR3 loop: CAITGQGADYGYTF. CDR3 coding DNA: TGTGCCATCACCGGACAGGGGGCTGACTATGGCTACACCTTC.

The chain joins TRBV19 to TRBJ2-7, with 9 bases aligning to TRBD1. This CDR3 is 15 amino acids long. Germline V gene lookup returns CDR1 LNHDA and CDR2 SQIVND (reference sequence). V gave up 5 bases and J gave up 5 bases; unmatched junction bases: 10. The CDR3 loop reads CASSSTGGRSDEQYF. DNA of the CDR3: TGTGCCAGTAGTTCCACAGGGGGCCGTTCGGACGAGCAGTACTTC.

This clone was counted between two and nine times. Different DNA sequences within this sample yield the same CDR3. This chain uses TRBV19 with TRBJ2-5, with D hard to call. Germline V CDR1 and CDR2: LNHDA, SQIVND (reference sequence). The CDR3 covers 13 residues. V dropped 3 bases and J dropped 5 bases, with 10 bases sitting between them. The CDR3 region is CASSIQAEETQYF. CDR3 coding DNA: TGTGCCAGTAGTATTCAGGCCGAGGAGACCCAGTACTTC.

This clone has a single count. V is TRBV5-1 and J is TRBJ2-5; 7 positions match TRBD2. The trim removed 0 bases at V and 5 bases at J, leaving 4 bases unmatched. The germline V gene encodes CDR1 SGHRS and CDR2 YFSETQ. This CDR3 region has 14 residues. CDR3 in amino acids: CASSLDGRRETQYF. The CDR3 nucleotides read TGCGCCAGCAGCTTGGACGGGAGGAGGGAGACCCAGTACTTC.

The chain combines TRBV11-2 with TRBJ2-7; the match to TRBD1 covers 7 bases. Trimming cost V 5 bases and J 6 bases; bases outside gene matches: 10. This CDR3 comprises 14 residues. Looked up from germline, CDR1 is SGHAT and CDR2 is FQNNGV. CDR3 nucleotide sequence: TGTGCCAGCAGCCCTGGGACAGAGTCGGGCGAGCAGTACTTC. It yields the protein CASSPGTESGEQYF. The whole variable domain, remainder taken from reference TRBV11-2 and TRBJ2-7, is EAGVAQSPRYKIIEKRQSVAFWCNPISGHATLYWYQQILGQGPKLLIQFQNNGVVDDSQLPKDRFSAERLKGVDSTLKIQPAKLEDSAVYLCASSPGTESGEQYFGPGTRLTVT.

In DNA form, the CDR3 reads TGTGCCAGCAGTCGGACTAGCGGGGTCGGGGAGACCCAGTACTTC. Protein product: CASSRTSGVGETQYF. The V and J genes are TRBV6-5 and TRBJ2-5; 12 nucleotides agree with TRBD2. Per germline, CDR1 MNHEY and CDR2 SVGAGI. This CDR3 has 15 amino acids. V lost 5 bases to trimming and J lost 5 bases; unmatched junction nucleotides: 6.

This clone turned up a few times. The chain links TRBV11-3 to TRBJ2-7; the D call may be TRBD1 or TRBD2 (6 bases each). Trimming took 1 base from V and 3 from J, leaving 22 bases between them. This CDR3 is 18 amino acids long. Germline CDR1 reads SGHNT; CDR2 reads YENEEA. The DNA of the CDR3 is TGTGCCAGCAGCTTAGGTCCGGGAGATGAAACAGGGAACTACGAGCAGTACTTC. As protein: CASSLGPGDETGNYEQYF.

The rearrangement links TRBV19 to TRBJ2-2; D not certain. Germline loops: CDR1 LNHDA, CDR2 SQIVND (reference sequence). The V end was cut by 2 bases, the J end by 1 base, with 5 bases between. The length of the CDR3 is 14 residues. This CDR3 is CASSISRNTGELFF. The CDR3 bases are TGTGCCAGTAGTATATCTAGGAACACCGGGGAGCTGTTTTTT.

The chain is built from TRBV6-6 and TRBJ1-3; D not certain. CDR1 and CDR2 from the germline V gene are MNHNY and SVGAGI (reference sequence). This CDR3 comprises 12 residues. V was trimmed by 7 bases and J by 2 bases, leaving 6 bases between them. The CDR3 here is CASNGAGNTIYF. As DNA, the CDR3 is TGTGCCAGCAATGGAGCTGGAAACACCATATATTTT.

The chain recombines TRBV7-9 with TRBJ2-7; D perhaps matches TRBD1 (6 bases). The CDR3 consists of 16 residues. Trimming left V 1 base short and J 0 bases short, with 13 bases between. Looked up from germline, CDR1 is SEHNR and CDR2 is FQNEAQ (reference sequence). CDR3 in amino acids: CASSLGGQGYSYEQYF. The CDR3 nucleotides read TGTGCCAGCAGCTTAGGGGGCCAGGGGTACTCCTACGAGCAGTACTTC.

The chain uses TRBV4-3 and TRBJ2-7, with D tentatively TRBD1 or TRBD2 (6 bases each). There are 15 residues in the CDR3. Trimming removed 0 bases from V and 4 bases from J, with 13 bases in between. In germline, CDR1 is LGHNA, CDR2 YSLEER. As DNA, the CDR3 is TGCGCCAGCAGCCAAGAAACGGGGGCTGTATACGAGCAGTACTTC. This translates into CASSQETGAVYEQYF.

Sample share makes this clone large. J is TRBJ1-5 and V is TRBV4-1; possibly TRBD1 for D (5 bases). Germline V gene lookup returns CDR1 MGHRA and CDR2 YSYEKL. This CDR3 is 16 amino acids long. Trimming cost V 1 base and J 1 base, with 11 bases left between them. The CDR3: CASSQGHRDSNQPQHF. CDR3 nucleotides: TGCGCCAGCAGCCAAGGGCACCGGGACAGCAATCAGCCCCAGCATTTT.

The chain is built from TRBV5-4 and TRBJ2-5, with no clear D. Trimming removed 4 bases at V and 4 bases at J, with 14 bases between. This CDR3 has 14 amino acids. Looked up from germline, CDR1 is SGHNT and CDR2 is YYREEE (reference sequence). This chain's CDR3 is CASSLDVSSETQYF. For the CDR3, the DNA is TGTGCCAGCAGCCTGGATGTCAGTTCAGAGACCCAGTACTTC.

Only a few counts were recorded for this clone. This chain joins TRBV19 and TRBJ1-3; 7 bases align to TRBD1. There are 17 residues in the CDR3. With V trimmed by 6 bases and J by 0 bases, 11 bases remained unmatched. Per the germline V gene, CDR1 is LNHDA and CDR2 is SQIVND (reference sequence). The CDR3 DNA reads TGTGCCAGTAGCTTCGCCGGGACAGCCTACTCTGGAAACACCATATATTTT. As protein: CASSFAGTAYSGNTIYF. Filled out from reference TRBV19 and TRBJ1-3, the complete variable domain reads DGGITQSPKYLFRKEGQNVTLSCEQNLNHDAMYWYRQDPGQGLRLIYYSQIVNDFQKGDIAEGYSVSREKKESFPLTVTSAQKNPTAFYLCASSFAGTAYSGNTIYFGEGSWLTVV.

This chain uses TRBV9 with TRBJ2-7, with D perhaps matching TRBD1 or TRBD2 (5 bases each). The V and J ends lost 3 bases and 2 bases respectively, with 12 bases between them. The CDR3 sequence is 14 residues long. Germline V lookup: CDR1 SGDLS, CDR2 YYNGEE. The CDR3 region is CASSGTGRAYEQYF. The CDR3 DNA sequence: TGTGCCAGCAGCGGAACGGGACGGGCCTACGAGCAGTACTTC.

The chain employs TRBV7-9 and TRBJ1-5; the D gene is possibly TRBD1 (6 bases). The CDR3 loop spans 15 amino acids. Trimming left V 1 base short and J 5 bases short, with 12 bases between. The germline gives CDR1 SEHNR, CDR2 FQNEAQ (reference sequence). CDR3 DNA: TGTGCCAGCAGCTTAGACCGGGGGCCGGATCAGCCCCAGCATTTT. This translates into CASSLDRGPDQPQHF.